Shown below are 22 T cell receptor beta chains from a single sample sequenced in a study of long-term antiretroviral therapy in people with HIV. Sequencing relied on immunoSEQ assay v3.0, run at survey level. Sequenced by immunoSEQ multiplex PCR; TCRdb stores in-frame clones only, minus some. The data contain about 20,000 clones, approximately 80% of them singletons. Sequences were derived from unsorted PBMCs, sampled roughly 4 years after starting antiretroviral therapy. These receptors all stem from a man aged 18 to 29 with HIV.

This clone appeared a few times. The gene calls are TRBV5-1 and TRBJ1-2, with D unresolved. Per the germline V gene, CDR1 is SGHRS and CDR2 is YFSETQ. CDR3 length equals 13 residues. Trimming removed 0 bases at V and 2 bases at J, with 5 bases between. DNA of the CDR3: TGCGCCAGCAGCTTGGGACGGAACTATGGCTACACCTTC. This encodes CASSLGRNYGYTF.

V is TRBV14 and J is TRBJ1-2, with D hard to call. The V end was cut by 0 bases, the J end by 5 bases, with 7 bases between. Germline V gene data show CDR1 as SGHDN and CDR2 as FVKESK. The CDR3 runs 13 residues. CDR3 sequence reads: CASSQDHTYGYTF. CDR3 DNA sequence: TGTGCCAGCAGCCAAGATCACACATATGGCTACACCTTC.

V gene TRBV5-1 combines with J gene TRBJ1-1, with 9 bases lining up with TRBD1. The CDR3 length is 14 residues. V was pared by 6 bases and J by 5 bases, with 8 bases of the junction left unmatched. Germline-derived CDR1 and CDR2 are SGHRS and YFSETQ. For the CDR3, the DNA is TGCGCCAGCACCATTCGGGACAGGGCGACTGAAGCTTTCTTT. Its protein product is CASTIRDRATEAFF. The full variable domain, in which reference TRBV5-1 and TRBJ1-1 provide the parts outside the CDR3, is KAGVTQTPRYLIKTRGQQVTLSCSPISGHRSVSWYQQTPGQGLQFLFEYFSETQRNKGNFPGRFSGRQFSNSRSEMNVSTLELGDSALYLCASTIRDRATEAFFGQGTRLTVV.

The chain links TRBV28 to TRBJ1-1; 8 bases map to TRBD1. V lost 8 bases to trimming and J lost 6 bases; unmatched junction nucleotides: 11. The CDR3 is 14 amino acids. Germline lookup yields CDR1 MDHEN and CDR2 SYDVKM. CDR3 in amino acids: CASRRDRGGSEAFF. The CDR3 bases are TGTGCCAGCCGTAGAGACAGGGGCGGTTCTGAAGCTTTCTTT. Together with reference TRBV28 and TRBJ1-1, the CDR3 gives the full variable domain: DVKVTQSSRYLVKRTGEKVFLECVQDMDHENMFWYRQDPGLGLRLIYFSYDVKMKEKGDIPEGYSVSREKKERFSLILESASTNQTSMYLCASRRDRGGSEAFFGQGTRLTVV.

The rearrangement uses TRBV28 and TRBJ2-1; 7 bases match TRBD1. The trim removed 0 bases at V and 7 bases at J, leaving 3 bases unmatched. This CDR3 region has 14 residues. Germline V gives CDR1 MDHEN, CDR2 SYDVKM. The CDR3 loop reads CASSLWADRNEQFF. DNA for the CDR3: TGTGCCAGCAGTTTATGGGCGGACAGGAATGAGCAGTTCTTC.

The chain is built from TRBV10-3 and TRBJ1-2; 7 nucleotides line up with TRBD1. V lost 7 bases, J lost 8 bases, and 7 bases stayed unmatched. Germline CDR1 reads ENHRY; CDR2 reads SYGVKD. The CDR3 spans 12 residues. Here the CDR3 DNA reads TGTGCCATCATCACAGGGGAAGGAGGCTACACCTTC. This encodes CAIITGEGGYTF.

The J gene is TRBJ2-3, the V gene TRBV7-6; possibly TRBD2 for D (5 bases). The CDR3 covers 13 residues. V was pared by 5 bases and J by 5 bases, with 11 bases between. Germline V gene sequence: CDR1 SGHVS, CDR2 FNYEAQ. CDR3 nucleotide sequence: TGTGCCAGCAGCCCGGCCGAGGGAGATACGCAGTATTTT. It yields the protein CASSPAEGDTQYF.

CDR3 in amino acids: CASSLGTGSNQPQHF. CDR3 sequence (DNA): TGTGCCAGCAGCTTAGGCACAGGTAGCAATCAGCCCCAGCATTTT. The genes are TRBV13 and TRBJ1-5; D perhaps matches TRBD1 (5 bases). The germline V gene encodes CDR1 PRHDT and CDR2 FYEKMQ (reference sequence). The CDR3 consists of 15 residues. The ends were cut back, 0 bases at V and 0 bases at J, with 6 bases in the middle. Combining the CDR3 with reference TRBV13 and TRBJ1-5 gives the whole variable domain AAGVIQSPRHLIKEKRETATLKCYPIPRHDTVYWYQQGPGQDPQFLISFYEKMQSDKGSIPDRFSAQQFSDYHSELNMSSLELGDSALYFCASSLGTGSNQPQHFGDGTRLSIL.

The chain's CDR3 is CSVVSDLNTEAFF. CDR3 coding DNA: TGCAGCGTTGTATCAGATCTGAACACTGAAGCTTTCTTT. The chain has TRBV29-1 and TRBJ1-1; D remains ambiguous. Germline-derived CDR1 and CDR2 are SQVTM and ANQGSEA. CDR3 size: 13 residues. V lost 4 bases, J lost 0 bases, and 9 bases lay in between.

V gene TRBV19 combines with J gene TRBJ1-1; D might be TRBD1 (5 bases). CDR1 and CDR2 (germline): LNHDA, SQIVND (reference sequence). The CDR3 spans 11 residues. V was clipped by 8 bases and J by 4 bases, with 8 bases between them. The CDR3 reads CASAGGTEAFF. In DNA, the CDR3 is TGTGCCAGTGCTGGGGGCACTGAAGCTTTCTTT.

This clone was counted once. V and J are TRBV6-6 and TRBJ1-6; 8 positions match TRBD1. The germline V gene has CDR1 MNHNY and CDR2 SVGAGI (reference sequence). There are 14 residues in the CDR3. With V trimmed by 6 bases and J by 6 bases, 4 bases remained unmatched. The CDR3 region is CASSPTGGNSPLHF. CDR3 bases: TGTGCCAGCAGCCCCACAGGGGGTAATTCACCCCTCCACTTT.

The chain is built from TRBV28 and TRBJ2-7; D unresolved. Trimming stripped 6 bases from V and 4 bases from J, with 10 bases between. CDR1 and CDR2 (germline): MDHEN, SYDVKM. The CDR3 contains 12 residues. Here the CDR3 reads CASSRVGYEQYV. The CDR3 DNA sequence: TGTGCCAGCAGCCGGGTGGGATACGAGCAGTACGTC.

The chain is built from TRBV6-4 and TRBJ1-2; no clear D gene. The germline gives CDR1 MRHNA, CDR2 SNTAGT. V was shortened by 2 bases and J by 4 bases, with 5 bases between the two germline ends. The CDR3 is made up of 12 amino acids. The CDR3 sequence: CASSDSSYGYTF. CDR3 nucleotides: TGTGCCAGCAGTGACAGTTCCTATGGCTACACCTTC.

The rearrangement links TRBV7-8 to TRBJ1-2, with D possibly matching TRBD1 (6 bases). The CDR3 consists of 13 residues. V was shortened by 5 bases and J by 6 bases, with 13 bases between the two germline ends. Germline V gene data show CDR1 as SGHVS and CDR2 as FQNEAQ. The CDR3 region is CASSPPGADGYTF. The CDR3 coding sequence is TGTGCCAGCAGCCCCCCGGGGGCCGATGGCTACACCTTC.

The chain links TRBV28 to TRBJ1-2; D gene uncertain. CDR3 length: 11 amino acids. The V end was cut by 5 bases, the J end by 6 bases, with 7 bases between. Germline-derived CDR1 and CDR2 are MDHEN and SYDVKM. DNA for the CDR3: TGTGCCAGCAGTCCGACCCATGGCTACACCTTC. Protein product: CASSPTHGYTF.

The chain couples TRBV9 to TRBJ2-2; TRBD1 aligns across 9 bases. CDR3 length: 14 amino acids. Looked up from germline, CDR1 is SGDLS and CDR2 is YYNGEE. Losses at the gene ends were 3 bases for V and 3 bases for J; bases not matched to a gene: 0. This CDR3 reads CASSGDRDTGELFF. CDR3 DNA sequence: TGTGCCAGCAGCGGGGACAGGGACACCGGGGAGCTGTTTTTT.

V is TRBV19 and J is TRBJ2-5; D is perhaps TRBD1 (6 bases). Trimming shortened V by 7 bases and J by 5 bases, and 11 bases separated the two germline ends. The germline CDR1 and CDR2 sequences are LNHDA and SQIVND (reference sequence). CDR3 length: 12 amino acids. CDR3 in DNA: TGTGCCAGTATGGGGGCGGAGGAGACCCAGTACTTC. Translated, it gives CASMGAEETQYF.

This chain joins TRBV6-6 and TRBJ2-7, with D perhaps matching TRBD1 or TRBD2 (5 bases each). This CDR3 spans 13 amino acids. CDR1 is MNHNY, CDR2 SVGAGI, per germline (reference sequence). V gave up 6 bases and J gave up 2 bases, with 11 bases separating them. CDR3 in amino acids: CASSRGRTYEQYV. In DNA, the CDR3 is TGTGCCAGCAGCCGGGGACGGACCTACGAGCAGTACGTC.

The CDR3 DNA reads TGTGCTAGTGGTTTGGGTTCCGGGACCCCGGAAGAGACCCAGTACTTC. This gives the protein CASGLGSGTPEETQYF. The rearrangement uses TRBV12-5 and TRBJ2-5; D assignment may be TRBD1 or TRBD2 (5 bases each). Germline V lookup: CDR1 LGHNT, CDR2 FRNRAP. This CDR3 is 16 amino acids long. Between the trimmed V and J ends, which lost 1 base and 3 bases, there was a span of 15 bases.

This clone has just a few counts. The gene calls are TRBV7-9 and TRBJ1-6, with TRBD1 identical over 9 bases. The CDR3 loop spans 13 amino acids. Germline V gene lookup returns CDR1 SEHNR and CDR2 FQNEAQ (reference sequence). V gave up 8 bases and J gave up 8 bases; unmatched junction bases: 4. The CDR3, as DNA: TGTGCCAGCCAGGGACAGGGAGATTCACCCCTCCACTTT. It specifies CASQGQGDSPLHF.

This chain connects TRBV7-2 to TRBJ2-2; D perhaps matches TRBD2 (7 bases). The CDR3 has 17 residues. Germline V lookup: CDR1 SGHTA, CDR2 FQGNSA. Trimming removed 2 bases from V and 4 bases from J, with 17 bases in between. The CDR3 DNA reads TGTGCCAGCAGCTTAAGAGTGGGGGGGCCTCGCACCGGGGAGCTGTTTTTT. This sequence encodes CASSLRVGGPRTGELFF.

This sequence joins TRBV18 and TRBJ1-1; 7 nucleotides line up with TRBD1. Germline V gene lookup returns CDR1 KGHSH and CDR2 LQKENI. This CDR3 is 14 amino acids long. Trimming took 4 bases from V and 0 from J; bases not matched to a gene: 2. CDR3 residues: CASSLTGVNTEAFF. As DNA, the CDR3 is TGTGCCAGCTCACTCACAGGGGTGAACACTGAAGCTTTCTTT.